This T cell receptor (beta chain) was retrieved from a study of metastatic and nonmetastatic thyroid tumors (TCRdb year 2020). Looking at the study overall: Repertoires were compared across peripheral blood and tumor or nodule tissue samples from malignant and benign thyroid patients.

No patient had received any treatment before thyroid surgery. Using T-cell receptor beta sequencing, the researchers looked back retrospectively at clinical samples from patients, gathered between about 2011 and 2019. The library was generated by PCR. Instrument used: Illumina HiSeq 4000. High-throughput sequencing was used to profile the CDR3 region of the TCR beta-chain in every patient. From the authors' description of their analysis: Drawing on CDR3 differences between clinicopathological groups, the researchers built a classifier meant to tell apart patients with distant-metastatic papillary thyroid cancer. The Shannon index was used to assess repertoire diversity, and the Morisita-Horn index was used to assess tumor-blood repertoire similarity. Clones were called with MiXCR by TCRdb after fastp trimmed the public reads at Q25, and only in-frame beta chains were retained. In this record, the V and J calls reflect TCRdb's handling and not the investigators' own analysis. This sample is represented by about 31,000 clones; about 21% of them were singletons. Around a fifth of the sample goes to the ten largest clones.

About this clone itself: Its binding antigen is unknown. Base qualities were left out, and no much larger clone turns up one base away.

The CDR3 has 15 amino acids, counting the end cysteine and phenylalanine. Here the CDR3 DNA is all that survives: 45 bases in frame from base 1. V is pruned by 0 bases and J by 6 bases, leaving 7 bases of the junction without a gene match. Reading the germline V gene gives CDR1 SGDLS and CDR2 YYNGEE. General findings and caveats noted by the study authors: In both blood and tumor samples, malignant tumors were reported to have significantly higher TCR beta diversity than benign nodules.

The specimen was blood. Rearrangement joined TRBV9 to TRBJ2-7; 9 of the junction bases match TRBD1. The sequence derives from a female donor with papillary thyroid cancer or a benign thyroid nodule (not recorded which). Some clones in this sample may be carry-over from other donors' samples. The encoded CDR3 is CASSVAGQGFAEQYF. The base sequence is TGTGCCAGCAGCGTAGCGGGACAGGGTTTCGCCGAGCAGTACTTC.